A single sample gave rise to the 10 T cell receptor beta chains below, sequenced in a study of T cell responses to AZD1222 COVID-19 vaccine. Clones were sequenced by immunoSEQ multiplex PCR, and TCRdb holds only the in-frame ones, with some missing. This table has over 100,000 clones, approximately 86% appearing once. The input for sequencing was peripheral blood, taken on day 0 of AZD1222 vaccination. The receptor source for this set is an adult in good health.

The rearrangement links TRBV27 to TRBJ1-5, with TRBD1 as a possible D gene (6 bases). V lost 8 bases and J lost 2, with 19 bases in between. Germline V gene lookup returns CDR1 MNHEY and CDR2 SMNVEV (reference sequence). The CDR3 extends over 16 amino acids. The CDR3 sequence: CASREGGGSGNQPQHF. The CDR3 DNA follows: TGTGCCAGCCGAGAGGGGGGAGGTAGCGGCAATCAGCCCCAGCATTTT.

The chain links TRBV7-6 to TRBJ1-4; D call uncertain. CDR1 and CDR2 (germline): SGHVS, FNYEAQ. This CDR3 is 15 amino acids long. Trimming left V 5 bases short and J 2 bases short, with 12 bases between. Here the CDR3 DNA reads TGTGCCAGCAGCCTAAATCCGGTGACTAATGAAAAACTGTTTTTT. Its translation: CASSLNPVTNEKLFF.

This clone was seen a few times. The gene calls are TRBV6-1 and TRBJ1-1; D remains unclear. With 3 bases removed from V and 0 bases from J, the gap between germline ends came to 11 bases. The CDR3 contains 15 residues. Germline values: CDR1 MNHNS, CDR2 SASEGT. DNA for the CDR3: TGTGCCAGCAGTGACCACTGGCCGATGAACACTGAAGCTTTCTTT. Protein product: CASSDHWPMNTEAFF.

The V call is TRBV27, the J call TRBJ1-1; the match to TRBD1 covers 8 bases. Germline CDR1 is MNHEY and CDR2 is SMNVEV (reference sequence). Trimming removed 4 bases from V and 4 bases from J; junction bases left unmatched: 8. CDR3 size: 15 residues. The CDR3 here is CASSSLGQGGTEAFF. The CDR3 DNA sequence: TGTGCCAGCAGTTCCCTTGGACAGGGTGGCACTGAAGCTTTCTTT.

The chain recombines TRBV7-2 with TRBJ2-3; 12 nucleotides agree with TRBD2. Losses at the gene ends were 5 bases for V and 6 bases for J; bases not matched to a gene: 12. The germline gives CDR1 SGHTA, CDR2 FQGNSA. This CDR3 is built from 17 residues. For the CDR3, the DNA is TGTGCCAGCAGCCCACCCCCTAGCGGGAGGGTCGGCGATACGCAGTATTTT. Translated: CASSPPPSGRVGDTQYF.

The V gene is TRBV28, the J gene TRBJ2-7, with 8 bases fitting TRBD1. With V trimmed by 4 bases and J by 0 bases, 8 bases remained unmatched. Germline V gives CDR1 MDHEN, CDR2 SYDVKM. The CDR3 length is 16 residues. Here the CDR3 DNA reads TGTGCCAGCAGTTATCGGACAGGGCGAGGCTCCTACGAGCAGTACTTC. Protein sequence: CASSYRTGRGSYEQYF.

In its sample, this clone was seen once. V usage is TRBV27 and J usage is TRBJ1-5, with a possible D match to TRBD1 (6 bases). The CDR3 runs to 14 residues. In germline, CDR1 is MNHEY, CDR2 SMNVEV (reference sequence). The V gene lost 4 bases and the J gene lost 2 bases, with 9 bases spanning the gap. The CDR3 DNA is TGTGCCAGCAGTTCAGACAGGCGCAATCAGCCCCAGCATTTT. Translation gives CASSSDRRNQPQHF.

The chain employs TRBV5-5 and TRBJ1-6, with a weak D call TRBD1 (5 bases). This CDR3 is 15 amino acids long. Germline V gene data show CDR1 as SGHKS and CDR2 as YYEKEE (reference sequence). Trimming stripped 6 bases from V and 7 bases from J, with 17 bases between. CDR3 in DNA: TGTGCCAGCATCCGTGATACAGGAGCGAATTCACCCCTCCACTTT. Translated, it gives CASIRDTGANSPLHF.

The chain uses TRBV28 and TRBJ2-5; weak D call: TRBD1 (6 bases). The CDR3 contains 14 residues. Trimming cost V 6 bases and J 4 bases, with 15 bases left between them. Germline assignment: CDR1 MDHEN and CDR2 SYDVKM. The CDR3 DNA is TGTGCCAGCAGCTTACAGGGCTGGGGAGAGACCCAGTACTTC. It specifies CASSLQGWGETQYF.

The V and J genes are TRBV6-6 and TRBJ1-5, with 10 bases that match TRBD1. V trimming: 0 bases; J trimming: 2 bases; junction bases outside the gene matches: 1. The CDR3 spans 16 residues. Germline V gene lookup returns CDR1 MNHNY and CDR2 SVGAGI (reference sequence). CDR3: CASSYSGTGGNQPQHF. The CDR3 bases are TGTGCCAGCAGTTACTCCGGGACAGGGGGCAATCAGCCCCAGCATTTT.